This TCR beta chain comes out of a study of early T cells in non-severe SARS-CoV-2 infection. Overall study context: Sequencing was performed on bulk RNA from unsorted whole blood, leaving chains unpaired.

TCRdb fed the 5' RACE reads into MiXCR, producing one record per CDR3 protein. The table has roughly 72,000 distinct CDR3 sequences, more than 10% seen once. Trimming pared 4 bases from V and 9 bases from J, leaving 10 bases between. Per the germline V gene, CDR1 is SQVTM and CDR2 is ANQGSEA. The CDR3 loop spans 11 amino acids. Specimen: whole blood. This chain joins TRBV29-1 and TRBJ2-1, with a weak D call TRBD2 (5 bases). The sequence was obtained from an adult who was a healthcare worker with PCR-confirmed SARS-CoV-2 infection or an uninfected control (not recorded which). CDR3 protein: CSVARAGEQFF. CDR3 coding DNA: TGCAGCGTTGCTAGGGCGGGTGAGCAGTTCTTC.